These 5 T cell receptor beta chains originate from one sample sequenced in a study of cytotoxic CD8 clonotypes in ibrutinib-treated CLL. The assay was immunoSEQ multiplex PCR, and TCRdb's table has in-frame clones only and misses some. The repertoire holds roughly 220,000 clones, with 60% to 80% as singletons. Sequencing used PBMCs, obtained after 12 months of ibrutinib treatment. The source of these receptors is a human donor with chronic lymphocytic leukemia.

The rearrangement uses TRBV7-6 and TRBJ2-2; D ambiguous. CDR1 SGHVS and CDR2 FNYEAQ come from the germline V gene. This CDR3 is built from 13 residues. The V and J ends lost 1 base and 7 bases respectively, with 7 bases between them. This chain's CDR3 is CASSLGFLGELFF. The CDR3 region has the DNA TGTGCCAGCAGCTTAGGGTTCCTCGGGGAGCTGTTTTTT.

The CDR3 sequence is CASSLGLARYNEQFF. CDR3 in DNA: TGCGCCAGCAGCCTCGGACTAGCAAGGTACAATGAGCAGTTCTTC. The V gene is TRBV5-1, the J gene TRBJ2-1, with 8 bases fitting TRBD2. Unmatched junction bases numbered 7, after V lost 4 bases and J lost 4 bases. Per the germline V gene, CDR1 is SGHRS and CDR2 is YFSETQ. CDR3 length equals 15 residues. The complete variable domain, with remaining parts taken from reference TRBV5-1 and TRBJ2-1, reads KAGVTQTPRYLIKTRGQQVTLSCSPISGHRSVSWYQQTPGQGLQFLFEYFSETQRNKGNFPGRFSGRQFSNSRSEMNVSTLELGDSALYLCASSLGLARYNEQFFGPGTRLTVL.

The CDR3 DNA sequence: TGCGCCAGCAGCGCGTGGGCGACAGGGGGCCGTGAAGCTTTCTTT. Its translation: CASSAWATGGREAFF. The chain has TRBV5-1 and TRBJ1-1; TRBD1 matches 10 bases. V lost 4 bases to trimming and J lost 7 bases; unmatched junction nucleotides: 10. Per germline, CDR1 SGHRS and CDR2 YFSETQ. This CDR3 region has 15 residues.

The rearrangement joins TRBV7-9 to TRBJ2-1; D possibly corresponds to TRBD1 (6 bases). Deletions cut 5 bases from V and 8 bases from J, with 16 bases between. Looked up from germline, CDR1 is SEHNR and CDR2 is FQNEAQ (reference sequence). This CDR3 comprises 14 residues. Here the CDR3 reads CASSPRQAADEQFF. DNA of the CDR3: TGTGCCAGCAGCCCCCGACAGGCCGCCGATGAGCAGTTCTTC.

The gene calls are TRBV27 and TRBJ2-1; 7 bases align to TRBD1. Germline CDR1 reads MNHEY; CDR2 reads SMNVEV (reference sequence). The CDR3 loop spans 14 amino acids. Trimming at V came to 4 bases and at J to 8 bases, leaving 8 bases not matched to a gene. The CDR3 region is CASSYMTGLYEQFF. In nucleotides, the CDR3 is TGTGCCAGCAGTTATATGACAGGGCTGTATGAGCAGTTCTTC.